This TCR beta chain originates from a study of TIL therapy for anti-PD-1-resistant metastatic lung cancer. Study-level information: Tumors were harvested before any PD-1/PD-L1 blockade. Tumors carried a median about 1.5 non-synonymous mutations per megabase.

The time point: pre-treatment sample, taken before nivolumab and TIL therapy. Looked up from germline, CDR1 is SEHNR and CDR2 is FQNEAQ (reference sequence). The CDR3 runs to 12 residues. Trimming took 4 bases from V and 7 from J, leaving 8 bases between them. Sequencing used immunoSEQ v3. The assay was immunoSEQ multiplex PCR, and TCRdb's table has in-frame clones only and misses some. The repertoire holds tens of thousands of clones, about 69% seen once, with 6% to 7% in the top ten. This sequence joins TRBV7-9 and TRBJ2-1; weak D call: TRBD1 (7 bases). The starting material was blood, obtained at baseline. The sequence was obtained from a person between 25 and 80 years old with non-small cell lung cancer. In DNA form, the CDR3 reads TGTGCCAGCAGCTCAGGGGGGAATGAGCAGTTCTTC. The encoded protein is CASSSGGNEQFF.